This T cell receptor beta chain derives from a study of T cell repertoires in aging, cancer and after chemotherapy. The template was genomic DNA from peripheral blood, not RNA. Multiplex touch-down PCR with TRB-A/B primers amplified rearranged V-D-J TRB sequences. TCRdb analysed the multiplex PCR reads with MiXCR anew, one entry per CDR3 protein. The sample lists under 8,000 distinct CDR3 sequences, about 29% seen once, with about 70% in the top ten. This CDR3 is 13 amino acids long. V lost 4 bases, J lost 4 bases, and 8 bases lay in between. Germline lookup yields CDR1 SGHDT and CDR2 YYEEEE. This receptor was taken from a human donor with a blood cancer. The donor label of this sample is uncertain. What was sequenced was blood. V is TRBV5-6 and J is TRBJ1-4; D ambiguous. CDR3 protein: CASSGGRNEKLFF. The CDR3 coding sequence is TGTGCCAGCAGCGGAGGCCGTAATGAAAAACTGTTTTTT. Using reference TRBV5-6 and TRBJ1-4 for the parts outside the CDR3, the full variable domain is DAGVTQSPTHLIKTRGQQVTLRCSPKSGHDTVSWYQQALGQGPQFIFQYYEEEERQRGNFPDRFSGHQFPNYSSELNVNALLLGDSALYLCASSGGRNEKLFFGSGTQLSVL.